The clone carrying this T cell receptor beta chain is labeled as medium-sized. Germline assignment: CDR1 WNHNN and CDR2 SYGVQD (reference sequence). This CDR3 spans 15 amino acids. Trimming at V came to 5 bases and at J to 10 bases, leaving 8 bases not matched to a gene. TCRdb ran MiXCR on the 5' RACE reads and lists one entry per CDR3 protein. Found here are about 9,100 distinct CDR3 sequences, 60% of them singletons; the top ten hold around 6%. Sequencing was done on a sample of tumor-infiltrating memory CD4+ T cells sorted from the breast tumor. The subset here: memory CD4+ T cells, CD4+CD45RO+CD25-. The sequence derives from a female donor with breast cancer. The chain uses TRBV10-1 and TRBJ2-1, with TRBD2 matching 13 bases. The CDR3 sequence is CASSPGLAGAREQFF. CDR3 in DNA: TGCGCCAGCAGTCCCGGACTAGCGGGGGCCAGGGAGCAGTTCTTC.